Shown below are 17 T cell receptor beta chains from a single sample sequenced in a study of human T cells and chemical hapten exposure. TCRdb recomputed calls from the RACE reads with MiXCR, one row per CDR3 protein. This repertoire shows approximately 84,000 distinct CDR3 sequences, roughly 12% found once; its top ten account for 1.6%. The time point: patch test 2, 6 weeks after DPC sensitization. The treatment was: therapeutic diphenylcyclopropenone sensitization with weekly scalp DPC. Sequences were derived from whole blood, sampled in connection with sensitization to the hapten diphenylcyclopropenone (DPC). Source of these receptors: a man between 18 and 29 years old with alopecia areata. Some clones in this sample may be carry-over from other donors' samples.

The genes are TRBV7-3 and TRBJ1-1; no definite D call. Germline V gene lookup returns CDR1 SGHTA and CDR2 FQGTGA. CDR3 size: 11 residues. Trimming left V 2 bases short and J 6 bases short, with 4 bases between. CDR3 coding DNA: TGTGCCAGCAGCTTAGCTTCTGAAGCTTTCTTT. This gives the protein CASSLASEAFF.

Regarding this clonotype: A single base separates this from a much larger clone, so it may be a read error. The chain uses TRBV4-2 and TRBJ1-5, with a possible D match to TRBD1 (5 bases). Germline values: CDR1 LGHNA, CDR2 YNFKEQ. This CDR3 has 15 amino acids. The CDR3 is CVSSQVRDGVKPQHF. The CDR3 bases are TGTGTCAGCAGCCAAGTCCGGGACGGTGTAAAGCCCCAGCATTTT.

This clonotype came up many times. This rearrangement joins TRBV7-2 to TRBJ2-2; D might be TRBD2 (6 bases). Germline CDR1 and CDR2: SGHTA and FQGNSA. The germline V and J ends were trimmed by 1 base and 4 bases, with 10 bases remaining between them. CDR3 length: 15 residues. CDR3 protein: CASSLVAGRTGELFF. DNA of the CDR3: TGTGCCAGCAGCTTAGTTGCGGGGCGCACCGGGGAGCTGTTTTTT.

This clonotype was seen repeatedly, ten times or more. The chain links TRBV4-3 to TRBJ2-5; 9 bases map to TRBD2. This CDR3 contains 16 residues. The trim removed 0 bases at V and 5 bases at J, leaving 7 bases unmatched. Germline CDR1 reads LGHNA; CDR2 reads YSLEER. The CDR3 nucleotides read TGCGCCAGCAGCCAAGATTTACTAGCGGGCGCCGAGACCCAGTACTTC. Translation: CASSQDLLAGAETQYF.

The CDR3 coding sequence is TGTGCCAGCAGCTTGAACAGCGCGTTCAATCAGCCCCAGCATTTT. It is translated as CASSLNSAFNQPQHF. This chain uses TRBV5-6 with TRBJ1-5; D ambiguous. The CDR3 has 15 residues. Trimming took 1 base from V and 3 from J, leaving 11 bases between them. Germline V gene sequence: CDR1 SGHDT, CDR2 YYEEEE.

In its sample, this clonotype was seen a few times. The chain couples TRBV6-5 to TRBJ1-1; D is possibly TRBD1 (5 bases). V lost 5 bases to trimming and J lost 1 base, with 20 bases between them. The germline gives CDR1 MNHEY, CDR2 SVGAGI. The CDR3 is 17 amino acids. This chain's CDR3 is CASSPIAGDFENTEAFF. DNA for the CDR3: TGTGCCAGCAGTCCTATCGCCGGGGACTTCGAGAACACTGAAGCTTTCTTT.

A note on this clonotype: This may arise from a read error, as a much more abundant clone is one base away. The chain uses TRBV5-6 and TRBJ1-1, with no clear D. This CDR3 has 13 residues. With 3 bases removed from V and 3 bases from J, the gap between germline ends came to 9 bases. CDR1 and CDR2 from the germline V gene are SGHDT and YYEEEE. Written as DNA, the CDR3 is TGTGCCAGCAGCTCGATGGGTTACACTGAAGCTTTCTTT. As protein: CASSSMGYTEAFF.

The chain employs TRBV6-5 and TRBJ1-1; D unclear. The CDR3 is 14 residues long. Germline V gene sequence: CDR1 MNHEY, CDR2 SVGAGI. Trimming cost V 0 bases and J 4 bases, with 9 bases left between them. This CDR3 is CASSYSAGITEAFF. The CDR3 nucleotides read TGTGCCAGCAGTTACTCGGCCGGTATCACTGAAGCTTTCTTT.

This clonotype was observed a handful of times. The chain has TRBV2 and TRBJ2-2, with D unclear. The V end was cut by 3 bases, the J end by 3 bases, with 11 bases between. The CDR3 length is 15 residues. Germline loops: CDR1 SNHLY, CDR2 FYNNEI. CDR3 in DNA: TGTGCCAGCAGTGAGCGGACCGCGGACACCGGGGAGCTGTTTTTT. It is translated as CASSERTADTGELFF.

This clonotype was found many times. CDR3 region: CASSLMGQGTSGANVLTF. Here the CDR3 DNA reads TGTGCCAGCAGCTTAATGGGACAGGGGACTTCTGGGGCCAACGTCCTGACTTTC. The rearrangement joins TRBV7-3 to TRBJ2-6, with TRBD1 matching 10 bases. Looked up from germline, CDR1 is SGHTA and CDR2 is FQGTGA. Germline trimming cut 1 base from V and 1 base from J; bases unmatched to any gene: 4. The CDR3 is 18 amino acids.

This clonotype was counted at least ten times. This chain links TRBV6-2 or TRBV6-3 with TRBJ2-7; 10 bases line up with TRBD2. The germline CDR1 and CDR2 sequences are MNHEY and SVGEGT. This CDR3 contains 15 residues. The ends lost 3 bases at V and 4 bases at J; junction bases unmatched: 6. Written as DNA, the CDR3 is TGTGCCAGCAGTTATCGGGGACTAGCGCGGTACGAGCAGTACTTC. Translating it yields CASSYRGLARYEQYF.

The V call is TRBV5-4, the J call TRBJ1-5; the D gene is possibly TRBD1 (6 bases). This CDR3 is built from 20 residues. Trimming removed 4 bases at V and 1 base at J, with 27 bases between. The V gene's germline CDR1 is SGHNT and CDR2 YYREEE (reference sequence). The CDR3 DNA reads TGTGCCAGCAGCCGGGGACCAACTCGGGGACCAGGGGTAAGCAATCAGCCCCAGCATTTT. Protein: CASSRGPTRGPGVSNQPQHF.

This clonotype was counted between two and nine times. V usage is TRBV3-1 and J usage is TRBJ1-2, with no clear D. In germline, CDR1 is LGHDT, CDR2 YNNKEL (reference sequence). Trimming pared 1 base from V and 6 bases from J, leaving 18 bases between. The CDR3 runs to 16 residues. CDR3 region: CASSQVWRGSRHGYTF. Written as DNA, the CDR3 is TGTGCCAGCAGCCAAGTATGGAGAGGGTCTCGGCATGGCTACACCTTC.

In its sample, this clonotype was seen a few times. This chain links TRBV7-3 with TRBJ2-5, with unresolved D. The CDR3 has 13 amino acids. CDR1 and CDR2 from the germline V gene are SGHTA and FQGTGA. V was cut by 4 bases and J by 5 bases, with 11 bases left in between. The CDR3 spells CASSWTGPETQYF. The CDR3 DNA sequence: TGTGCCAGCAGCTGGACGGGTCCGGAGACCCAGTACTTC. The variable domain in full, with the rest retrieved from reference TRBV7-3 and TRBJ2-5, is GAGVSQTPSNKVTEKGKYVELRCDPISGHTALYWYRQSLGQGPEFLIYFQGTGAADDSGLPNDRFFAVRPEGSVSTLKIQRTERGDSAVYLCASSWTGPETQYFGPGTRLLVL.

This clonotype was detected many times. The J gene is TRBJ1-1, the V gene TRBV18; possible D gene TRBD1, 5 bases. CDR1 is KGHSH and CDR2 is LQKENI in the germline V gene. Trimming removed 4 bases from V and 6 bases from J, with 18 bases in between. The CDR3 sequence is 15 residues long. As DNA, the CDR3 is TGTGCCAGCTCACGAACACAGGAGGCGATCGCTGAAGCTTTCTTT. Its protein product is CASSRTQEAIAEAFF. Drawing the rest from reference TRBV18 and TRBJ1-1, the complete variable domain is NAGVMQNPRHLVRRRGQEARLRCSPMKGHSHVYWYRQLPEEGLKFMVYLQKENIIDESGMPKERFSAEFPKEGPSILRIQQVVRGDSAAYFCASSRTQEAIAEAFFGQGTRLTVV.

Many counts were recorded for this clonotype. The chain combines TRBV12-3 or TRBV12-4 with TRBJ1-4; D not resolved. Deletions cut 2 bases from V and 8 bases from J, with 6 bases between. This CDR3 has 12 amino acids. The CDR3 sequence is CASSLTREKLFF. CDR3 in DNA: TGTGCCAGCAGTTTAACTAGGGAAAAACTGTTTTTT.

The chain combines TRBV4-1 with TRBJ1-4, with no clear D. V was trimmed by 1 base and J by 0 bases, leaving 6 bases between them. CDR1 MGHRA and CDR2 YSYEKL come from the germline V gene. This CDR3 has 15 residues. In DNA form, the CDR3 reads TGCGCCAGCAGCCAAGTATGGACAACTAATGAAAAACTGTTTTTT. It encodes CASSQVWTTNEKLFF.